Presented here are 8 T cell receptor beta chains from one specimen sequenced in a study of vaccination and CD4 T cells after COVID-19 (dated by TCRdb to 2021 to 2024). No cognate antigen is known for these TCRs. Library preparation used PCR. TCRdb names Illumina iSeq 100 as the instrument used. DNA from cultured CD4+ T cells was subjected to TCR sequencing with the Oncomine TCR Beta short-read assay at the Johns Hopkins FTIC core. TCRdb reworked the public reads: Q25 trimming with fastp, MiXCR clone assembly, productive beta chains retained. Merged by CDR3 protein, the rows form single entries marked with the most common genes and DNA. Present in this sample are about 21,000 distinct CDR3 sequences, 26% of which were seen just once. The ten largest clones add up to approximately 11% of the sample. The label giving this sample's treatment or condition can be read as: approximately 11-day PBMC culture with coronavirus spike peptide pools or control peptides (ViraFEST assay).

Sequencing input: cultured CD4+ T cells from blood. The source is a human donor with COVID-19.

The chain combines TRBV5-6 with TRBJ2-2; D is ambiguous. The germline gives CDR1 SGHDT, CDR2 YYEEEE. The CDR3 totals 14 residues. Trimming took off 0 bases at V and 7 bases at J, with 10 bases between the two ends. CDR3 DNA: TGTGCCAGCAGCTTGGACCTCGGAGACGGGGAGCTGTTTTTT. This codes for CASSLDLGDGELFF.

This chain joins TRBV9 and TRBJ1-6; D is undetermined. V was clipped by 0 bases and J by 6 bases, with 16 bases between them. Germline V gives CDR1 SGDLS, CDR2 YYNGEE. The CDR3 extends over 17 amino acids. The CDR3 here is CASSVEEHLRGNSPLHF. DNA for the CDR3: TGTGCCAGCAGCGTAGAGGAGCACCTTCGGGGTAATTCACCCCTCCACTTT.

This clonotype came up a few times. This rearrangement joins TRBV28 to TRBJ1-1; 8 nucleotides align to TRBD1. Germline V lookup: CDR1 MDHEN, CDR2 SYDVKM. The length of the CDR3 is 15 residues. V dropped 6 bases and J dropped 4; count of bases not matched to a gene: 10. This chain's CDR3 is CASSPNRGSFTEAFF. CDR3 coding DNA: TGTGCCAGCAGCCCCAACAGGGGGTCGTTCACTGAAGCTTTCTTT.

This clonotype has just a few counts. Here the CDR3 reads CASRGSGTGADTQYF. In nucleotides, the CDR3 is TGTGCCAGCAGGGGGAGTGGGACAGGGGCCGATACGCAGTATTTT. The gene calls are TRBV2 and TRBJ2-3; 10 nucleotides match TRBD1. This CDR3 is 15 amino acids long. The germline CDR1 and CDR2 sequences are SNHLY and FYNNEI. J lost 6 bases, V lost 6 bases, and 9 bases had no gene match.

This chain links TRBV29-1 with TRBJ2-7; TRBD1 matches 8 bases. V shed 5 bases and J 0 bases; nucleotides not matched to a gene: 3. Germline V CDR1 and CDR2: SQVTM, ANQGSEA. The CDR3 runs 13 residues. CDR3 amino acids: CSVRTGRSYEQYF. CDR3 coding DNA: TGCAGCGTTCGGACAGGGCGCTCCTACGAGCAGTACTTC.

This clonotype was counted between two and nine times. This chain connects TRBV19 to TRBJ2-1; 7 positions match TRBD1. The CDR3 consists of 16 residues. Germline loops: CDR1 LNHDA, CDR2 SQIVND (reference sequence). V lost 6 bases to trimming and J lost 0 bases; unmatched junction nucleotides: 8. The chain's CDR3 is CASSLTGVLSYNEQFF. The CDR3 DNA sequence: TGTGCCAGTAGCCTTACAGGGGTCCTCTCCTACAATGAGCAGTTCTTC. The full variable domain, in which reference TRBV19 and TRBJ2-1 provide the parts outside the CDR3, is DGGITQSPKYLFRKEGQNVTLSCEQNLNHDAMYWYRQDPGQGLRLIYYSQIVNDFQKGDIAEGYSVSREKKESFPLTVTSAQKNPTAFYLCASSLTGVLSYNEQFFGPGTRLTVL.

A few counts support this clonotype. This chain links TRBV14 with TRBJ2-5; possibly TRBD2 for D (6 bases). V was pared by 3 bases and J by 1 base, with 12 bases between. In germline, CDR1 is SGHDN, CDR2 FVKESK. The CDR3 spans 15 residues. CDR3 DNA sequence: TGTGCCAGCAGCCACATGACGGGGGTCCAAGAGACCCAGTACTTC. It is translated as CASSHMTGVQETQYF. The complete variable domain, with remaining parts taken from reference TRBV14 and TRBJ2-5, reads EAGVTQFPSHSVIEKGQTVTLRCDPISGHDNLYWYRRVMGKEIKFLLHFVKESKQDESGMPNNRFLAERTGGTYSTLKVQPAELEDSGVYFCASSHMTGVQETQYFGPGTRLLVL.

This clonotype has a handful of counts. The gene calls are TRBV7-2 and TRBJ1-6; TRBD1 agrees at 7 bases. Germline V lookup: CDR1 SGHTA, CDR2 FQGNSA. CDR3 size: 16 residues. With 5 bases clipped from V and 9 bases from J, the junction kept 13 bases outside the gene matches. The CDR3 is CASSPPGGQRGSPLHF. CDR3 coding DNA: TGTGCCAGCAGCCCCCCGGGGGGACAGAGGGGTTCACCCCTCCACTTT.